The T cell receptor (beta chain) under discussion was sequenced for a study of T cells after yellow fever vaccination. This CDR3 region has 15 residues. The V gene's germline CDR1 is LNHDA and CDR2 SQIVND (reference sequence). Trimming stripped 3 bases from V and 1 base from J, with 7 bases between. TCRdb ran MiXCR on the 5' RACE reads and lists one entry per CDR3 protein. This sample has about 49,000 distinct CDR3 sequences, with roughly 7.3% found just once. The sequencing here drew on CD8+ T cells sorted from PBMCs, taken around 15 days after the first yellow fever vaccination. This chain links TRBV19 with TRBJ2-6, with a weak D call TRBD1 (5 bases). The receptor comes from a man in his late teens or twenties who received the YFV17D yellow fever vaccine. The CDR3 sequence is CASSISGSGANVLTF. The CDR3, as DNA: TGTGCCAGTAGTATTTCAGGGTCTGGGGCCAACGTCCTGACTTTC.